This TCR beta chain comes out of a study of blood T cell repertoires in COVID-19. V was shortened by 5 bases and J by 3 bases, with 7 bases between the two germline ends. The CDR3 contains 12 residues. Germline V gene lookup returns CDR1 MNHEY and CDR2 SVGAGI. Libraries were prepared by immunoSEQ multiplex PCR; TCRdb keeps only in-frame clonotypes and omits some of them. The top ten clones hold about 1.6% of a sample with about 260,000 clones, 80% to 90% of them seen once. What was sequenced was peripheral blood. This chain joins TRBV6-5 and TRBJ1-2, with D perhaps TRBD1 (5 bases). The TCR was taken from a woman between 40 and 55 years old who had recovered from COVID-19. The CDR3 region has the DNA TGTGCCAGCAGTAACAGGCACTATGGCTACACCTTC. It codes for CASSNRHYGYTF.